The 3 T cell receptor beta chains below come from one sample, sequenced in a study of Graves' ophthalmopathy and Graves' hyperthyroidism. RNA transcripts were the template, and TCR beta CDR3 regions were amplified from them. Amplification began with first-round RT-PCR using HTBI primers, then second-round multiplex PCR was performed. A single record per CDR3 protein comes from TCRdb applying MiXCR to the multiplex PCR reads. The sample consists of around 1,000,000 distinct CDR3 sequences, 35% to 40% of them appearing once. Sample: peripheral blood or thyroid tissue (not recorded which). The receptor source for this set is an adult man with Graves' hyperthyroidism.

Notes on this clonotype: At one end the junction does not follow the germline gene, possibly because of a read error. The chain uses TRBV29-1 and TRBJ1-1; a possible D gene is TRBD1 (5 bases). Germline lookup yields CDR1 SQVTM and CDR2 ANQGSEA. CDR3 size: 12 residues. CDR3 residues: CGVSQGDTEAFF. Here the CDR3 DNA reads TGCGGCGTTTCTCAGGGAGATACTGAGGCTTTCTTT.

Ten or more counts support this clonotype. This CDR3 is CSARPTGGAYYGYTF. In DNA, the CDR3 is TGCAGTGCTAGACCAACAGGGGGCGCATACTATGGCTACACCTTC. The genes are TRBV20-1 and TRBJ1-2; 9 bases agree with TRBD1. The junction had 7 bases not matched to a gene; V was cut back by 2 bases and J by 3 bases. Germline V lookup: CDR1 DFQATT, CDR2 SNEGSKA (reference sequence). The CDR3 length is 15 residues.

The table lists this clonotype with many counts. The J gene is TRBJ2-7, the V gene TRBV2, with D maybe TRBD2 (6 bases). The CDR3 has 15 residues. Germline values: CDR1 SNHLY, CDR2 FYNNEI. V lost 3 bases to trimming and J lost 3 bases, with 15 bases between them. The DNA for the CDR3 is TGTGCCAGCAGTGAGTTTCCCGGGAGCAACTACGAGCAGTACTTC. Residues: CASSEFPGSNYEQYF.